A single sample is the source of the 27 T cell receptor beta chains below, sequenced in a study of human T cells and chemical hapten exposure. TCRdb processed the RACE reads anew with MiXCR; each CDR3 protein has one entry. The sample holds around 360,000 distinct CDR3 sequences; just under 6.5% are singletons and the top ten take approximately 5.4%. Noted time point: patch test 2, 6 weeks after DPC sensitization. Indicated treatment: therapeutic diphenylcyclopropenone sensitization with weekly scalp DPC. The sequences come from whole blood, collected in connection with sensitization to the hapten diphenylcyclopropenone (DPC). The origin of the receptors is a woman between 18 and 29 years old with alopecia areata. Some clones in this sample may be carry-over from other donors' samples.

This clonotype was picked up a small number of times. Germline and junction disagree at one end, which may indicate a read error. The V call is TRBV2, the J call TRBJ1-4; D is uncertain. Germline V gene sequence: CDR1 SNHLY, CDR2 FYNNEI. The CDR3 has 11 amino acids. CDR3 in amino acids: CASSVSSNQSF. The CDR3 nucleotides read TGTGCCAGCAGTGTATCTTCGAATCAGTCTTTT.

This clonotype showed up many times. The chain couples TRBV3-1 to TRBJ1-1; D may be TRBD1 (5 bases). V dropped 6 bases and J dropped 1 base, with 21 bases sitting between them. The germline V gene has CDR1 LGHDT and CDR2 YNNKEL (reference sequence). The CDR3 runs to 17 residues. CDR3 loop: CASSQLPWGTSNTEAFF. The CDR3 nucleotides are TGTGCCAGCAGTCAACTTCCATGGGGGACCTCGAACACTGAAGCTTTCTTT.

V is TRBV4-3 and J is TRBJ1-4; D is uncertain. The CDR3 is 16 residues long. CDR1 and CDR2 (germline): LGHNA, YSLEER. V lost 1 base to trimming and J lost 3 bases, with 12 bases between them. This CDR3 reads CASSQVLGRPNEKLFF. The CDR3 nucleotides read TGCGCCAGCAGCCAAGTCTTGGGGAGGCCTAATGAAAAACTGTTTTTT.

This clonotype was found a few times. The chain links TRBV6-5 to TRBJ1-2; 7 bases map to TRBD1. The CDR3 contains 14 residues. CDR1 is MNHEY, CDR2 SVGAGI, per germline. Trimming at V came to 5 bases and at J to 0 bases, leaving 3 bases not matched to a gene. The chain's CDR3 is CASSRDSSNYGYTF. CDR3 nucleotides: TGTGCCAGCAGTAGGGACAGTTCTAACTATGGCTACACCTTC.

This rearrangement joins TRBV7-2 to TRBJ1-2; D unclear. This CDR3 is 13 amino acids long. V was trimmed by 1 base and J by 4 bases, leaving 7 bases between them. Germline V gene sequence: CDR1 SGHTA, CDR2 FQGNSA. In DNA form, the CDR3 reads TGTGCCAGCAGCTTAGAAAGGGCCTATGGCTACACCTTC. It is translated as CASSLERAYGYTF.

There are many counts of this clonotype. The chain uses TRBV6-2 or TRBV6-3 and TRBJ1-2; 8 nucleotides agree with TRBD1. This CDR3 has 13 amino acids. CDR1 MNHEY and CDR2 SVGEGT come from the germline V gene. The V and J ends lost 6 bases and 6 bases, in that order; junction bases with no gene match: 6. The CDR3 sequence is CASRPDRVDGYTF. The CDR3 DNA sequence: TGTGCCAGCAGGCCGGACAGGGTTGATGGCTACACCTTC.

The table lists this clonotype with a few counts. V and J are TRBV7-2 and TRBJ2-7; D unclear. V gave up 8 bases and J gave up 2 bases, with 19 bases separating them. This CDR3 is built from 15 residues. The germline V gene encodes CDR1 SGHTA and CDR2 FQGNSA. This CDR3 reads CASRPGAKSPYEQYF. The CDR3 DNA reads TGTGCCAGCCGACCTGGCGCCAAAAGCCCCTACGAGCAGTACTTC.

This clonotype has only a few counts. The rearrangement uses TRBV27 and TRBJ2-1; the D gene is possibly TRBD1 (6 bases). Looked up from germline, CDR1 is MNHEY and CDR2 is SMNVEV (reference sequence). V was cut by 3 bases and J by 10 bases, with 19 bases left in between. CDR3 length equals 15 residues. The CDR3 DNA is TGTGCCAGCAGTTTCAGCTGGCAGGGGTATCACGAGCAGTTCTTC. This sequence encodes CASSFSWQGYHEQFF.

This clonotype came up a few times. In nucleotides, the CDR3 is TGTGCCACCAGCAGGGGACAGAACTCCTATAATTCACCCCTCCACTTT. Protein product: CATSRGQNSYNSPLHF. The J gene is TRBJ1-6, the V gene TRBV15, with 7 bases fitting TRBD1. After removal of 3 bases from V and 0 bases from J, the junction contained 2 bases not matched to a gene. The CDR3 is 16 residues long. Per germline, CDR1 LNHNV and CDR2 YYDKDF (reference sequence).

This clonotype has ten or more counts. The chain combines TRBV2 with TRBJ1-1; 8 bases are shared with TRBD1. The V segment lost 6 bases and the J segment 0 bases; nucleotides outside the gene matches: 3. The germline gives CDR1 SNHLY, CDR2 FYNNEI. The CDR3 sequence is 14 residues long. This CDR3 reads CASSGQGLNTEAFF. The CDR3 coding sequence is TGTGCCAGCAGCGGACAGGGATTGAACACTGAAGCTTTCTTT.

The chain employs TRBV12-3 or TRBV12-4 and TRBJ2-3, with D hard to call. The ends were cut back, 7 bases at V and 4 bases at J, with 9 bases in the middle. The CDR3 length is 12 residues. The CDR3, as DNA: TGTGCCAGCACTCCTTTCCCAGATACGCAGTATTTT. Translating it yields CASTPFPDTQYF.

This clonotype was counted ten times or more. The chain combines TRBV11-2 with TRBJ1-1; 10 bases map to TRBD1. The V gene end was trimmed by 0 bases and the J gene end by 11 bases; junction bases not matched to a gene: 15. The germline CDR1 and CDR2 sequences are SGHAT and FQNNGV. The CDR3 runs 17 residues. CDR3 bases: TGTGCCAGCAGCTTAGATTCTCTAAAATGGACAGGGGGAAGGGCTTTCTTT. Amino acids: CASSLDSLKWTGGRAFF.

This clonotype was seen ten or more times. DNA of the CDR3: TGTGCCAGCAGTGCAGGGGCGCTGGCAAACACCATATATTTT. Translating it yields CASSAGALANTIYF. The chain couples TRBV2 to TRBJ1-3, with D possibly matching TRBD1 (6 bases). V was pared by 4 bases and J by 6 bases, with 13 bases between. Germline CDR1 reads SNHLY; CDR2 reads FYNNEI. The CDR3 has 14 amino acids.

The chain has TRBV7-9 and TRBJ2-5; TRBD2 matches 8 bases. The germline V gene encodes CDR1 SEHNR and CDR2 FQNEAQ (reference sequence). The V gene end was trimmed by 4 bases and the J gene end by 5 bases; junction bases not matched to a gene: 12. The CDR3 consists of 16 residues. The CDR3 DNA reads TGTGCCAGCAGCTATACCCGACTAGCGCAGTTTGAGACCCAGTACTTC. It yields the protein CASSYTRLAQFETQYF.

This clonotype has ten or more counts. The rearrangement uses TRBV28 and TRBJ2-5; D gene uncertain. The V gene lost 5 bases and the J gene lost 5 bases, with 6 bases spanning the gap. The CDR3 is 11 amino acids. Germline lookup yields CDR1 MDHEN and CDR2 SYDVKM. The CDR3 spells CASSIEETQYF. The CDR3 DNA follows: TGTGCCAGCAGTATAGAGGAGACCCAGTACTTC.

The chain carries TRBV5-6 and TRBJ2-7; no definite D call. The CDR3 contains 13 residues. The V end was cut by 0 bases, the J end by 4 bases, with 8 bases between. Germline V gene data show CDR1 as SGHDT and CDR2 as YYEEEE. The CDR3 region has the DNA TGTGCCAGCAGCTTGGACGCCCATTACGAGCAGTACTTC. This translates into CASSLDAHYEQYF.

Ten or more counts support this clonotype. V and J are TRBV29-1 and TRBJ1-1; 9 bases line up with TRBD1. The CDR3 contains 13 residues. CDR1 is SQVTM and CDR2 is ANQGSEA in the germline V gene. The V segment lost 6 bases and the J segment 7 bases; nucleotides outside the gene matches: 9. The DNA of the CDR3 is TGCAGCGTAAGACAGGGGGGAGGCGATGAAGCTTTCTTT. Its protein product is CSVRQGGGDEAFF. The whole variable domain, filled in from reference TRBV29-1 and TRBJ1-1, reads SAVISQKPSRDICQRGTSLTIQCQVDSQVTMMFWYRQQPGQSLTLIATANQGSEATYESGFVIDKFPISRPNLTFSTLTVSNMSPEDSSIYLCSVRQGGGDEAFFGQGTRLTVV.

This clonotype was seen a handful of times. This chain links TRBV27 with TRBJ1-5; possible D gene TRBD1, 6 bases. The germline gives CDR1 MNHEY, CDR2 SMNVEV (reference sequence). The V end was cut by 2 bases, the J end by 6 bases, with 14 bases between. The CDR3 covers 15 residues. In nucleotides, the CDR3 is TGTGCCAGCAGTTTACAACAGGGAGGAGTTCAGCCCCAGCATTTT. This codes for CASSLQQGGVQPQHF.

The chain joins TRBV5-8 to TRBJ2-5; possibly TRBD2 for D (6 bases). Looked up from germline, CDR1 is SGHTS and CDR2 is YDEGEE. The CDR3 has 15 residues. V was shortened by 5 bases and J by 5 bases, with 19 bases between the two germline ends. CDR3 DNA sequence: TGTGCCAGCAGTTCCGACGGCGGGGCAGGGGAGACCCAGTACTTC. The encoded protein is CASSSDGGAGETQYF.

Many counts were recorded for this clonotype. The V gene is TRBV10-3, the J gene TRBJ2-7; 7 nucleotides match TRBD1. CDR3 length equals 17 residues. Germline CDR1 ENHRY, CDR2 SYGVKD. V was pared by 5 bases and J by 0 bases, with 13 bases of the junction left unmatched. CDR3 DNA sequence: TGTGCCATCAGTCCCAGTGAGGGGACAGCTAACTCCTACGAGCAGTACTTC. As protein: CAISPSEGTANSYEQYF.

This clonotype turned up a few times. The chain carries TRBV5-6 and TRBJ1-6; D remains unclear. The V and J ends lost 2 bases and 7 bases respectively, with 13 bases between them. Germline loops: CDR1 SGHDT, CDR2 YYEEEE. The CDR3 extends over 15 amino acids. CDR3 sequence reads: CASSLRRALNSPLHF. The CDR3 nucleotides are TGTGCCAGCAGCTTAAGGAGGGCCCTCAATTCACCCCTCCACTTT.

This clonotype was counted ten times or more. The V and J genes are TRBV12-3 or TRBV12-4 and TRBJ1-5; possibly TRBD1 for D (5 bases). Deletions cut 5 bases from V and 6 bases from J, with 17 bases between. This CDR3 is built from 15 residues. This CDR3 reads CASSRSGFMGQPQHF. Here the CDR3 DNA reads TGTGCCAGCAGTCGCTCAGGGTTTATGGGTCAGCCCCAGCATTTT.

Many counts were recorded for this clonotype. This rearrangement joins TRBV12-3 or TRBV12-4 to TRBJ2-1; D is unresolved. Between the trimmed V and J ends, which lost 3 bases and 8 bases, there was a span of 14 bases. The CDR3 spans 14 residues. In DNA, the CDR3 is TGTGCCAGCAGTTTTGGGCCCGAGAGTCATGAGCAGTTCTTC. Translation: CASSFGPESHEQFF.

This clonotype was seen at least ten times. V and J are TRBV29-1 and TRBJ2-3; D gene uncertain. Germline V lookup: CDR1 SQVTM, CDR2 ANQGSEA. The CDR3 contains 16 residues. Deletions cut 1 base from V and 0 bases from J, with 14 bases between. CDR3 sequence reads: CSVEAMGPTSTDTQYF. The CDR3 DNA follows: TGCAGCGTTGAAGCCATGGGCCCGACGAGCACAGATACGCAGTATTTT.

This clonotype was picked up a small number of times. The chain carries TRBV7-9 and TRBJ2-5; D gene unclear. The germline gives CDR1 SEHNR, CDR2 FQNEAQ (reference sequence). V was pared by 0 bases and J by 3 bases, with 5 bases between. This CDR3 is 13 amino acids long. This chain's CDR3 is CASSLAQEETQYF. CDR3 sequence (DNA): TGTGCCAGCAGCTTAGCTCAAGAAGAGACCCAGTACTTC.

This clonotype has more than one count but fewer than ten. The chain links TRBV19 to TRBJ2-1; weak D call: TRBD2 (6 bases). V gave up 0 bases and J gave up 9 bases, with 18 bases separating them. CDR1 and CDR2 from the germline V gene are LNHDA and SQIVND (reference sequence). CDR3 length: 16 residues. In nucleotides, the CDR3 is TGTGCCAGTAGTATAGATCCCCAGGGACTGTGGGGTGAGCAGTTCTTC. The encoded protein is CASSIDPQGLWGEQFF.

This clonotype was detected ten times or more. This chain connects TRBV29-1 to TRBJ2-7; TRBD2 matches 7 bases. After removal of 7 bases from V and 0 bases from J, the junction contained 9 bases not matched to a gene. Germline V CDR1 and CDR2: SQVTM, ANQGSEA. CDR3 length equals 14 residues. DNA for the CDR3: TGCAGCGCCTCCGGCAGGGAGGGCTCCTACGAGCAGTACTTC. This encodes CSASGREGSYEQYF.